The 30 T cell receptor beta chains reported below all come from one sample, sequenced in a study of metastatic and nonmetastatic thyroid tumors. TCRdb recomputed clones from the PCR reads via MiXCR. The sample consists of about 32,000 clones, approximately 7% of them appearing once. Every patient was untreated before thyroid surgery. The sample consisted of blood. These receptors came from a female donor with papillary thyroid cancer or a benign thyroid nodule (not recorded which). Some clones in this sample may be carry-over from other donors' samples.

This clone was recorded many times. V and J are TRBV5-1 and TRBJ1-1, with TRBD1 as a possible D gene (6 bases). Germline-derived CDR1 and CDR2 are SGHRS and YFSETQ. With 1 base removed from V and 3 bases from J, the gap between germline ends came to 13 bases. The CDR3 consists of 15 residues. The CDR3 is CASSLLGASDTEAFF. CDR3 bases: TGCGCCAGCAGCTTGTTGGGGGCGTCGGACACTGAAGCTTTCTTT.

The V and J genes are TRBV20-1 and TRBJ2-7; a possible D gene is TRBD1 (6 bases). Germline V lookup: CDR1 DFQATT, CDR2 SNEGSKA (reference sequence). Trimming took off 3 bases at V and 2 bases at J, with 11 bases between the two ends. The CDR3 runs 13 residues. CDR3 residues: CSASGTIPYEQYF. CDR3 nucleotides: TGCAGTGCTAGTGGGACAATCCCCTACGAGCAGTACTTC.

This clone was counted ten times or more. The DNA for the CDR3 is TGCAGTGCTCAACTACCCCTCTGGACTAGCCAAGACACAGATACGCAGTATTTT. It codes for CSAQLPLWTSQDTDTQYF. This chain links TRBV20-1 with TRBJ2-3, with TRBD2 matching over 8 bases. The CDR3 totals 18 residues. Per germline, CDR1 DFQATT and CDR2 SNEGSKA (reference sequence). V trimming: 5 bases; J trimming: 2 bases; junction bases outside the gene matches: 18.

The V call is TRBV12-3 or TRBV12-4, the J call TRBJ2-6; D is ambiguous. Trimming left V 8 bases short and J 2 bases short, with 4 bases between. The length of the CDR3 is 12 residues. The CDR3 reads CASAPGANVLTF. The CDR3 DNA sequence: TGTGCCAGCGCCCCTGGGGCCAACGTCCTGACTTTC.

In this sample, this clone turned up many times. For the CDR3, the DNA is TGCGCCAGCTCAGCCGGGACAGGGGTCACCGGGGAGCTGTTTTTT. Residues: CASSAGTGVTGELFF. This rearrangement joins TRBV5-1 to TRBJ2-2; 10 bases match TRBD1. V gave up 7 bases and J gave up 4 bases; unmatched junction bases: 7. CDR3 size: 15 residues. Germline CDR1 SGHRS, CDR2 YFSETQ.

This clone was recorded at least ten times. CDR3 coding DNA: TGTGCCAGCTCGCGGCCGGAGAATTACGACAATGAGCAGTTCTTC. Its protein product is CASSRPENYDNEQFF. This sequence joins TRBV18 and TRBJ2-1; D is ambiguous. The CDR3 extends over 15 amino acids. Germline-derived CDR1 and CDR2 are KGHSH and LQKENI. Trimming cost V 6 bases and J 5 bases, with 17 bases left between them.

The sample holds many counts of this clone. This chain connects TRBV10-3 to TRBJ2-5; 10 nucleotides match TRBD2. The germline V gene encodes CDR1 ENHRY and CDR2 SYGVKD. This CDR3 region has 16 residues. Losses at the gene ends were 4 bases for V and 4 bases for J; bases not matched to a gene: 9. CDR3 residues: CAISGIERGGVETQYF. Written as DNA, the CDR3 is TGTGCCATCAGTGGGATTGAGCGGGGGGGCGTAGAGACCCAGTACTTC.

The V call is TRBV29-1, the J call TRBJ2-3; perhaps TRBD2 as D (5 bases). The CDR3 length is 13 residues. Germline V gene data show CDR1 as SQVTM and CDR2 as ANQGSEA. Trimming cost V 6 bases and J 2 bases, with 12 bases left between them. CDR3 sequence: CSVETTITDTQYF. The CDR3 DNA reads TGCAGCGTGGAAACGACTATCACAGATACGCAGTATTTT.

This clone was detected many times. The chain is built from TRBV6-5 and TRBJ2-2; TRBD2 is a possible D gene (6 bases). The germline V and J ends were trimmed by 2 bases and 4 bases, with 23 bases remaining between them. The V gene's germline CDR1 is MNHEY and CDR2 SVGAGI. This CDR3 comprises 19 residues. The CDR3 reads CASSYAPGLGRGATGELFF. The CDR3 DNA is TGTGCCAGCAGTTACGCGCCGGGACTGGGCCGCGGAGCCACCGGGGAGCTGTTTTTT.

The CDR3 loop reads CAWSVRSGGGSPLHF. CDR3 coding DNA: TGTGCCTGGAGTGTACGGTCTGGGGGAGGTTCACCCCTCCACTTT. The genes are TRBV30 and TRBJ1-6, with D perhaps matching TRBD1 (5 bases). CDR1 and CDR2 from the germline V gene are GTSNPN and SVGIG (reference sequence). This CDR3 spans 15 amino acids. Between the trimmed V and J ends, which lost 0 bases and 9 bases, there was a span of 15 bases.

This clone turned up a few times. Possible read error: a much larger clone is one base away. As DNA, the CDR3 is TGCAGCTCGAGTCCAGTTGAGGACACTGAAGCTTTCTTT. Encoded protein: CSSSPVEDTEAFF. The chain couples TRBV29-1 to TRBJ1-1; D is undetermined. The CDR3 loop spans 13 amino acids. Germline CDR1 is SQVTM and CDR2 is ANQGSEA. V dropped 8 bases and J dropped 3 bases, with 16 bases sitting between them.

This clone was counted many times. The chain is built from TRBV9 and TRBJ2-6, with TRBD1 matching over 8 bases. This CDR3 spans 18 amino acids. J lost 0 bases, V lost 0 bases, and 5 bases had no gene match. Germline CDR1 and CDR2: SGDLS and YYNGEE. The CDR3 DNA reads as TGTGCCAGCAGCGTAGGGGGGACAGGATACTCTGGGGCCAACGTCCTGACTTTC. This gives the protein CASSVGGTGYSGANVLTF.

A word on this clone: With a much larger clone just one base away, this may be a read error. This chain links TRBV6-2 or TRBV6-3 with TRBJ2-5, with 8 bases aligning to TRBD2. The J segment lost 4 bases and the V segment lost 3 bases, leaving 25 bases of the junction unmatched. Germline-derived CDR1 and CDR2 are MNHEY and SVGEGT. The CDR3 extends over 21 amino acids. CDR3 in DNA: TGTGCCAGCAGTTATCCCCTCTTGAGTAGCGGGATGCCTCCTAAGGGAGAGACCCAGTACTTC. Translated: CASSYPLLSSGMPPKGETQYF.

This clone occurred many times. The chain has TRBV6-2 or TRBV6-3 and TRBJ2-1; D might be TRBD1 or TRBD2, each matching 6 bases. This CDR3 region has 19 residues. Trimming left V 6 bases short and J 0 bases short, with 24 bases between. Germline loops: CDR1 MNHEY, CDR2 SVGEGT. The CDR3 is CASSPIVSGGRNSYNEQFF. CDR3 nucleotides: TGTGCCAGCAGCCCCATTGTGTCCGGGGGCCGAAACTCCTACAATGAGCAGTTCTTC.

At least ten counts were recorded for this clone. V gene TRBV12-3 or TRBV12-4 combines with J gene TRBJ2-1, with D possibly TRBD1 on 5 matching bases. CDR3 size: 14 residues. Trimming took off 3 bases at V and 10 bases at J, with 16 bases between the two ends. The CDR3 region is CASSFIPRVVEQFF. The CDR3 nucleotides are TGTGCCAGCAGTTTTATCCCCAGGGTTGTGGAGCAGTTCTTC.

The table lists this clone with many counts. The chain uses TRBV11-2 and TRBJ1-3, with a tentative D call TRBD1 (5 bases). V was pared by 0 bases and J by 0 bases, with 12 bases between. Germline V gene sequence: CDR1 SGHAT, CDR2 FQNNGV. The CDR3 is 17 amino acids. The DNA of the CDR3 is TGTGCCAGCAGCTTAGATCCGGGGGGTCGCTCTGGAAACACCATATATTTT. Protein product: CASSLDPGGRSGNTIYF. The full variable domain, its missing parts supplied by reference TRBV11-2 and TRBJ1-3, is EAGVAQSPRYKIIEKRQSVAFWCNPISGHATLYWYQQILGQGPKLLIQFQNNGVVDDSQLPKDRFSAERLKGVDSTLKIQPAKLEDSAVYLCASSLDPGGRSGNTIYFGEGSWLTVV.

This clone was seen at least ten times. The chain uses TRBV20-1 and TRBJ2-5; D remains unclear. The germline gives CDR1 DFQATT, CDR2 SNEGSKA (reference sequence). Trimming took 3 bases from V and 5 from J, leaving 10 bases between them. The CDR3 is made up of 12 amino acids. The CDR3 DNA follows: TGCAGTGCTAGTGGTCTGGGGGAGACCCAGTACTTC. This codes for CSASGLGETQYF.

This clone was counted ten times or more. The V gene is TRBV6-1, the J gene TRBJ1-4; no firm D call. The CDR3 contains 13 residues. Per the germline V gene, CDR1 is MNHNS and CDR2 is SASEGT. Trimming took off 6 bases at V and 5 bases at J, with 10 bases between the two ends. Here the CDR3 DNA reads TGTGCCAGCAGAATATTATGGAATGAAAAACTGTTTTTT. As protein: CASRILWNEKLFF.

This clone was seen repeatedly, ten times or more. The chain joins TRBV5-1 to TRBJ1-6; TRBD1 agrees at 7 bases. CDR3 length: 16 residues. The J segment lost 7 bases and the V segment lost 0 bases, leaving 7 bases of the junction unmatched. Germline V CDR1 and CDR2: SGHRS, YFSETQ. The CDR3 DNA follows: TGCGCCAGCAGCTTGGAAGATCGGGGACAGAATTCACCCCTCCACTTT. The encoded protein is CASSLEDRGQNSPLHF.

This clone was seen at least ten times. The chain carries TRBV10-2 and TRBJ1-2, with D perhaps matching TRBD1 (5 bases). The germline CDR1 and CDR2 sequences are WSHSY and SAAADI. Trimming cost V 3 bases and J 5 bases, with 13 bases left between them. The CDR3 contains 14 residues. This chain's CDR3 is CASSEYGAGYGYTF. DNA of the CDR3: TGCGCCAGCAGTGAATACGGGGCGGGATATGGCTACACCTTC.

The chain carries TRBV6-5 and TRBJ2-5; 12 nucleotides align to TRBD2. Germline V gives CDR1 MNHEY, CDR2 SVGAGI. The CDR3 sequence is 16 residues long. The V segment lost 2 bases and the J segment 5 bases; nucleotides outside the gene matches: 6. Here the CDR3 reads CASSYVGTSGSETQYF. CDR3 nucleotides: TGTGCCAGCAGTTACGTTGGGACTAGCGGGTCCGAGACCCAGTACTTC.

This clone was counted ten times or more. The chain has TRBV4-1 and TRBJ2-1, with TRBD2 matching over 11 bases. The J segment lost 4 bases and the V segment lost 3 bases, leaving 8 bases of the junction unmatched. The CDR3 has 17 residues. Germline V CDR1 and CDR2: MGHRA, YSYEKL. CDR3 sequence: CASSHSSGRAGYNEQFF. CDR3 nucleotides: TGCGCCAGCAGCCATAGTAGCGGGAGGGCCGGATACAATGAGCAGTTCTTC.

The rearrangement links TRBV6-6 to TRBJ1-1; perhaps TRBD1 as D (5 bases). Germline values: CDR1 MNHNY, CDR2 SVGAGI (reference sequence). The CDR3 totals 15 residues. Deletions cut 2 bases from V and 4 bases from J, with 14 bases between. The CDR3 reads CASSYPQFRATEAFF. The CDR3 DNA reads as TGTGCCAGCAGTTACCCACAATTCAGGGCCACTGAAGCTTTCTTT.

This clone was counted many times. The chain joins TRBV10-3 to TRBJ2-5, with 9 bases aligning to TRBD1. CDR1 and CDR2 from the germline V gene are ENHRY and SYGVKD. The CDR3 runs 15 residues. The V and J ends lost 6 bases and 7 bases, in that order; junction bases with no gene match: 12. The DNA of the CDR3 is TGTGCCATCAGCACTCAACAGGGGGCCGGGGGGACCCAGTACTTC. It specifies CAISTQQGAGGTQYF.

Ten or more counts support this clone. The chain employs TRBV5-1 and TRBJ2-6; no clear D. The CDR3 extends over 14 amino acids. Trimming removed 2 bases from V and 2 bases from J, with 5 bases in between. The germline CDR1 and CDR2 sequences are SGHRS and YFSETQ. CDR3 coding DNA: TGCGCCAGCAGCTTTTCTCCTGGGGCCAACGTCCTGACTTTC. This codes for CASSFSPGANVLTF. The whole variable domain, filled in from reference TRBV5-1 and TRBJ2-6, reads KAGVTQTPRYLIKTRGQQVTLSCSPISGHRSVSWYQQTPGQGLQFLFEYFSETQRNKGNFPGRFSGRQFSNSRSEMNVSTLELGDSALYLCASSFSPGANVLTFGAGSRLTVL.

At least ten counts were recorded for this clone. The genes are TRBV20-1 and TRBJ2-1, with 9 bases that match TRBD2. CDR1 is DFQATT, CDR2 SNEGSKA, per germline (reference sequence). The V segment lost 4 bases and the J segment 2 bases; nucleotides outside the gene matches: 3. The length of the CDR3 is 14 residues. In DNA, the CDR3 is TGCAGTGCTAAGAAGCGGGAGGCCTACAATGAGCAGTTCTTC. This codes for CSAKKREAYNEQFF.

Points on this clone: This may come from a read error, since a much larger clone is one base off. The identical CDR3 is also encoded by other nucleotide sequences in the sample. This chain uses TRBV20-1 with TRBJ1-1; a weak D match, TRBD1 (6 bases). This CDR3 spans 12 amino acids. Germline CDR1 reads DFQATT; CDR2 reads SNEGSKA (reference sequence). The CDR3 nucleotides are TGCAGTGCTAGACACAGGGACACTGAAGCTTTCTTC. This codes for CSARHRDTEAFF.

This clone was counted ten times or more. This rearrangement joins TRBV11-2 to TRBJ2-7; D perhaps matches TRBD2 (5 bases). In germline, CDR1 is SGHAT, CDR2 FQNNGV. V lost 5 bases, J lost 3 bases, and 11 bases lay in between. This CDR3 region has 13 residues. The CDR3 spells CASSRRRDYEQYF. CDR3 in DNA: TGTGCCAGCAGCCGACGACGGGACTACGAGCAGTACTTC.

Note on this clone: At one end the junction does not follow the germline gene, possibly because of a read error. At the DNA level, this CDR3 is encoded by other sequences in the same sample as well. This CDR3 is CASSPPGLDEQFF. The CDR3 bases are TGCGCCAGCTCACCCCCCGGTTTGGATGAGCAGTTCTTC. V usage is TRBV18 and J usage is TRBJ2-1, with D unresolved. CDR1 KGHSH and CDR2 LQKENI come from the germline V gene. The CDR3 contains 13 residues.

This clone was counted only a few times. The chain joins TRBV3-1 to TRBJ2-5, with TRBD2 identical over 7 bases. The V and J ends lost 1 base and 5 bases, in that order; junction bases with no gene match: 13. Germline V gene data show CDR1 as LGHDT and CDR2 as YNNKEL (reference sequence). This CDR3 contains 17 residues. The CDR3 region is CASSQAAGVWNAETQYF. The DNA of the CDR3 is TGTGCCAGCAGCCAAGCGGCGGGGGTTTGGAATGCGGAGACCCAGTACTTC.